The 18 T cell receptor beta chains presented below share a single source sample, sequenced in a study of metastatic and nonmetastatic thyroid tumors. TCRdb re-called clones via MiXCR from the PCR reads. The profile shows tens of thousands of clones, approximately 20% of them singletons. The entire patient cohort was treatment-naive prior to thyroid surgery. Sequenced material: blood. The receptors shown here come from a female donor with papillary thyroid cancer or a benign thyroid nodule (not recorded which). Some clones in this sample may be carry-over from other donors' samples.

Concerning this clone: A junction boundary mismatches the germline segment, possibly from a read error. The chain is built from TRBV20-1 and TRBJ1-6, with D hard to call. Germline V lookup: CDR1 DFQATT, CDR2 SNEGSKA (reference sequence). The CDR3 contains 13 residues. CDR3 loop: CSARGVLNSPIQF. The CDR3 bases are TGCAGTGCTAGAGGGGTATTAAATTCACCCATCCAGTTT.

As concerns this clone: At one end, the junction sequence differs from germline, possibly due to a read error. The gene calls are TRBV30 and TRBJ1-3; D not certain. The CDR3 extends over 14 amino acids. CDR1 GTSNPN and CDR2 SVGIG come from the germline V gene (reference sequence). CDR3 sequence reads: CARSILGFGNTIYF. In DNA, the CDR3 is TGTGCCCGGAGCATCTTGGGGTTCGGAAACACCATATATTTT. Filled out from reference TRBV30 and TRBJ1-3, the complete variable domain reads SQTIHQWPATLVQPVGSPLSLECTVEGTSNPNLYWYRQAAGRGLQLLFYSVGIGQISSEVPQNLSASRPQDRQFILSSKKLLLSDSGFYLCARSILGFGNTIYFGEGSWLTVV.

This clone was observed a handful of times. The same CDR3 also results from other DNA sequences found in this sample. The chain has TRBV6-1 and TRBJ2-7; D not resolved. Germline V gene data show CDR1 as MNHNS and CDR2 as SASEGT. The V and J ends lost 8 bases and 1 base respectively, with 21 bases between them. The CDR3 covers 16 residues. The CDR3 loop is CASSGTPLGVSYEQYF. For the CDR3, the DNA is TGTGCCAGCTCCGGTACCCCCTTAGGCGTATCCTACGAGCAGTACTTC.

The V and J genes are TRBV7-8 and TRBJ1-1, with a possible D match to TRBD1 (5 bases). There are 13 residues in the CDR3. CDR1 is SGHVS, CDR2 FQNEAQ, per germline. Trimming shortened V by 6 bases and J by 8 bases, and 16 bases separated the two germline ends. The CDR3 coding sequence is TGTGCCAGCAGACTGACGTGGGGGTACGAAGCTTTCTTT. This encodes CASRLTWGYEAFF. Based on the CDR3 plus reference TRBV7-8 and TRBJ1-1, the full variable domain is GAGVSQSPRYKVAKRGQDVALRCDPISGHVSLFWYQQALGQGPEFLTYFQNEAQLDKSGLPSDRFFAERPEGSVSTLKIQRTQQEDSAVYLCASRLTWGYEAFFGQGTRLTVV.

This clone was counted ten times or more. The rearrangement uses TRBV20-1 and TRBJ2-7; 12 bases fit TRBD2. This CDR3 is 15 amino acids long. Germline lookup yields CDR1 DFQATT and CDR2 SNEGSKA (reference sequence). V lost 3 bases and J lost 9; bases outside the gene matches: 12. For the CDR3, the DNA is TGCAGTGCTAGTGGACTAGCGGGGATCTACAGTACGCAGTACTTC. As protein: CSASGLAGIYSTQYF.

J is TRBJ2-2 and V is TRBV5-4; 7 nucleotides align to TRBD1. Germline-derived CDR1 and CDR2 are SGHNT and YYREEE (reference sequence). The J segment lost 1 base and the V segment lost 3 bases, leaving 6 bases of the junction unmatched. The length of the CDR3 is 16 residues. CDR3 bases: TGTGCCAGCAGCTCCGGACAGGCGCGGAACACCGGGGAGCTGTTTTTT. Encoded protein: CASSSGQARNTGELFF.

In this sample, this clone turned up many times. The chain couples TRBV25-1 to TRBJ2-1; the match to TRBD2 covers 10 bases. CDR3 length: 16 residues. The V and J ends lost 1 base and 4 bases, in that order; junction bases with no gene match: 4. Germline V lookup: CDR1 MGHDK, CDR2 SYGVNS. The CDR3 DNA reads as TGTGCCAGCAGTGAATCTAGCGGGAGCTATTACAATGAGCAGTTCTTC. Its translation is CASSESSGSYYNEQFF.

As to this clone: The conserved phenylalanine or tryptophan normally closing the CDR3 is absent here, so this likely arose from a read error. V is TRBV12-5 and J is TRBJ2-7; D may be TRBD1 (6 bases). The CDR3 runs 14 residues. Germline V gives CDR1 LGHNT, CDR2 FRNRAP. Trimming removed 6 bases at V and 0 bases at J, with 12 bases between. Written as DNA, the CDR3 is TGTGCTAGTGGCCTTACAGGGCCCTCCTACGAGCAGTACTCC. As protein: CASGLTGPSYEQYS.

The table lists this clone with a few counts. The chain employs TRBV5-6 and TRBJ1-1, with D possibly TRBD1 on 6 matching bases. Germline CDR1 SGHDT, CDR2 YYEEEE. V lost 1 base and J 3 bases, leaving 13 bases between the germline ends. The CDR3 has 15 residues. The CDR3 here is CASSLRGGVDTEAFF. CDR3 nucleotide sequence: TGTGCCAGCAGCTTGCGAGGGGGGGTTGACACTGAAGCTTTCTTT. The full variable domain, rest sourced from reference TRBV5-6 and TRBJ1-1, is DAGVTQSPTHLIKTRGQQVTLRCSPKSGHDTVSWYQQALGQGPQFIFQYYEEEERQRGNFPDRFSGHQFPNYSSELNVNALLLGDSALYLCASSLRGGVDTEAFFGQGTRLTVV.

To note about this clone: The junction departs from the called germline gene at one end, perhaps through a read error. This chain links TRBV6-1 with TRBJ2-2; 13 nucleotides align to TRBD2. Germline values: CDR1 MNHNS, CDR2 SASEGT. This CDR3 has 15 amino acids. The CDR3 DNA reads as TGTTCCAGCAGGGGACTAGCGGGGAGCACCGGGGAGCTGTTTTTT. It codes for CSSRGLAGSTGELFF.

This clone came up a few times. This chain uses TRBV19 with TRBJ1-2, with 9 bases lining up with TRBD1. Germline lookup yields CDR1 LNHDA and CDR2 SQIVND (reference sequence). The CDR3 is 13 amino acids. CDR3 nucleotide sequence: TGTGAAAGTAGGGACAGGGACGGCTATGGCTACACCTTC. It specifies CESRDRDGYGYTF.

Points on this clone: The junction does not match germline at one end; this may be a read error. This sequence joins TRBV5-1 and TRBJ2-1; a possible D gene is TRBD2 (6 bases). Germline CDR1 and CDR2: SGHRS and YFSETQ. The CDR3 totals 15 residues. Here the CDR3 reads CASILGLISYNEQFF. The CDR3 bases are TGCGCCAGCATCTTGGGACTGATCTCCTACAATGAGCAGTTCTTC.

The chain is built from TRBV29-1 and TRBJ1-5, with D maybe TRBD1 (6 bases). Germline V gene lookup returns CDR1 SQVTM and CDR2 ANQGSEA. V lost 4 bases to trimming and J lost 12 bases, with 16 bases between them. The CDR3 sequence is 12 residues long. The CDR3 sequence: CSVGGSKGHQHF. Written as DNA, the CDR3 is TGCAGCGTTGGGGGCTCCAAGGGACACCAGCATTTT.

This clone was picked up many times. Other nucleotide sequences in the sample specify the same CDR3. The V and J genes are TRBV27 and TRBJ2-6; TRBD1 matches at 7 bases. Germline values: CDR1 MNHEY, CDR2 SMNVEV (reference sequence). The V and J ends lost 6 bases and 6 bases, in that order; junction bases with no gene match: 8. This CDR3 has 15 amino acids. CDR3 nucleotides: TGTGCCAGCAGCCGGACAGGAGCCCAGGCCAACGTCCTGACTTTC. This sequence encodes CASSRTGAQANVLTF. The whole variable domain, filled in from reference TRBV27 and TRBJ2-6, reads EAQVTQNPRYLITVTGKKLTVTCSQNMNHEYMSWYRQDPGLGLRQIYYSMNVEVTDKGDVPEGYKVSRKEKRNFPLILESPSPNQTSLYFCASSRTGAQANVLTFGAGSRLTVL.

The sample holds many counts of this clone. The chain combines TRBV12-3 or TRBV12-4 with TRBJ2-5; the D gene is possibly TRBD2 (6 bases). This CDR3 has 13 residues. V was pared by 2 bases and J by 7 bases, with 11 bases between. In nucleotides, the CDR3 is TGTGCCAGCAGTTTAAATCAGGGAGGGACCCAGTACTTC. This translates into CASSLNQGGTQYF.

The chain carries TRBV11-2 and TRBJ2-1, with D tentatively TRBD1 (6 bases). V gave up 5 bases and J gave up 6 bases, with 14 bases separating them. The CDR3 runs to 14 residues. Germline V gives CDR1 SGHAT, CDR2 FQNNGV. The CDR3 loop reads CASSGNRVVNEQFF. Written as DNA, the CDR3 is TGTGCCAGCAGCGGCAACAGGGTCGTCAATGAGCAGTTCTTC. Combining the CDR3 with reference TRBV11-2 and TRBJ2-1 gives the whole variable domain EAGVAQSPRYKIIEKRQSVAFWCNPISGHATLYWYQQILGQGPKLLIQFQNNGVVDDSQLPKDRFSAERLKGVDSTLKIQPAKLEDSAVYLCASSGNRVVNEQFFGPGTRLTVL.

Note on this clone: A read error may be the cause here, since a much bigger clone is one base away. The V call is TRBV7-6, the J call TRBJ2-1; D may be TRBD2 (5 bases). The ends were cut back, 5 bases at V and 4 bases at J, with 18 bases in the middle. The CDR3 is 16 amino acids. CDR1 and CDR2 (germline): SGHVS, FNYEAQ. The CDR3 protein is CASSPLGPGRYNEQFF. The CDR3 coding sequence is TGTGCCAGCAGCCCGTTAGGCCCGGGGAGATACAATGAGCAGTTCTTC.

This clone was found many times. The V call is TRBV7-9, the J call TRBJ1-1, with 12 bases matching TRBD1. Germline V lookup: CDR1 SEHNR, CDR2 FQNEAQ (reference sequence). This CDR3 region has 15 residues. V lost 4 bases to trimming and J lost 4 bases; unmatched junction nucleotides: 4. In nucleotides, the CDR3 is TGTGCCAGCAGCTGGGACAGGGGGCTGGGCACTGAAGCTTTCTTT. The encoded protein is CASSWDRGLGTEAFF. Together with reference TRBV7-9 and TRBJ1-1, the CDR3 gives the full variable domain: DTGVSQNPRHKITKRGQNVTFRCDPISEHNRLYWYRQTLGQGPEFLTYFQNEAQLEKSRLLSDRFSAERPKGSFSTLEIQRTEQGDSAMYLCASSWDRGLGTEAFFGQGTRLTVV.